What follows are 19 T cell receptor beta chains derived from one specimen sequenced in a study of identical twins. TCRdb called the 5' RACE reads again in MiXCR, with one record for every CDR3 protein. The sample includes more than 600,000 distinct CDR3 sequences, roughly 18% of them seen just once. The sample also formed part of further work on T cells expressing NK-cell markers.

Sample: PBMCs. The receptor source for this set is a woman aged 18-35 years in good health.

The rearrangement joins TRBV6-1 to TRBJ2-1; no clear D gene. Trimming shortened V by 7 bases and J by 7 bases, and 17 bases separated the two germline ends. In germline, CDR1 is MNHNS, CDR2 SASEGT. CDR3 length: 14 amino acids. The CDR3 nucleotides read TGTGCCAGCATCGGACCCGGGCTTACGAATGAGCAGTTCTTC. Translating it yields CASIGPGLTNEQFF.

This clonotype was observed a few times. This rearrangement joins TRBV12-3 or TRBV12-4 to TRBJ1-2, with D hard to call. Trimming took off 3 bases at V and 7 bases at J, with 12 bases between the two ends. The CDR3 totals 13 residues. The CDR3 region has the DNA TGTGCCAGCAGTTTCGGGGAACTGGGTGGCTACACCTTC. Translating gives CASSFGELGGYTF.

The chain recombines TRBV20-1 with TRBJ2-5; unclear D gene. The germline CDR1 and CDR2 sequences are DFQATT and SNEGSKA (reference sequence). Trimming removed 3 bases at V and 6 bases at J, with 23 bases between. The CDR3 is 16 amino acids. Here the CDR3 reads CSARPLMTALMKTQYF. CDR3 sequence (DNA): TGCAGTGCTAGGCCCCTTATGACGGCCCTTATGAAGACCCAGTACTTC.

The table lists this clonotype with a few counts. This sequence joins TRBV29-1 and TRBJ2-5; D perhaps matches TRBD1 (6 bases). Trimming pared 5 bases from V and 5 bases from J, leaving 15 bases between. This CDR3 region has 13 residues. CDR1 is SQVTM, CDR2 ANQGSEA, per germline. CDR3 bases: TGCAGCGTTTATCCCAGGGGAAGCGAGACCCAGTACTTC. Translation: CSVYPRGSETQYF.

The chain combines TRBV20-1 with TRBJ2-5, with D possibly being TRBD2 (6 bases). Germline V CDR1 and CDR2: DFQATT, SNEGSKA (reference sequence). The V end lost 5 bases, the J end lost 7 bases, and 11 bases lay between the germline ends. The length of the CDR3 is 11 residues. CDR3 DNA: TGCAGTGCTCTAGCGTTCGGGACCCAGTACTTC. Protein product: CSALAFGTQYF.

Only a few counts were recorded for this clonotype. This rearrangement joins TRBV7-9 to TRBJ2-1; D is perhaps TRBD2 (6 bases). V lost 4 bases to trimming and J lost 16 bases, with 17 bases between them. Germline assignment: CDR1 SEHNR and CDR2 FQNEAQ (reference sequence). The CDR3 is made up of 12 amino acids. CDR3 sequence reads: CASSSSGTLLFF. Here the CDR3 DNA reads TGTGCCAGCAGCTCCTCCGGGACTTTATTATTCTTC.

This clonotype was recorded many times. J is TRBJ1-2 and V is TRBV12-3 or TRBV12-4; no clear D gene. This CDR3 has 11 amino acids. V was cut by 3 bases and J by 9 bases, with 8 bases left in between. CDR3 sequence reads: CASSFRTSYTF. The DNA of the CDR3 is TGTGCCAGCAGTTTCCGAACGAGCTACACCTTC.

The chain has TRBV7-2 and TRBJ2-7; 8 bases match TRBD2. The CDR3 totals 14 residues. J gave up 4 bases and V 1 base, and 3 bases lay outside the gene matches. From germline, CDR1 is SGHTA and CDR2 FQGNSA. The CDR3 region is CASSLEREQYEQYF. CDR3 nucleotides: TGTGCCAGCAGCTTAGAGCGGGAGCAATACGAGCAGTACTTC.

V gene TRBV9 combines with J gene TRBJ2-5; TRBD2 matches at 11 bases. This CDR3 contains 15 residues. The V gene end was trimmed by 2 bases and the J gene end by 5 bases; junction bases not matched to a gene: 5. Germline loops: CDR1 SGDLS, CDR2 YYNGEE. The CDR3 DNA is TGTGCCAGCAGCGTTTTAGCGGGGGGGTTGGAGACCCAGTACTTC. This codes for CASSVLAGGLETQYF.

This clonotype showed up just a few times. CDR3 coding DNA: TGCAGTGCTAGACAGTTGTCAACGGGTGAAGGGGAGCTGTTTTTT. Protein: CSARQLSTGEGELFF. This chain connects TRBV20-1 to TRBJ2-2; D not resolved. The CDR3 totals 15 residues. In germline, CDR1 is DFQATT, CDR2 SNEGSKA (reference sequence). The V and J ends lost 2 bases and 8 bases respectively, with 18 bases between them.

Only a few counts were recorded for this clonotype. The chain carries TRBV5-6 and TRBJ1-2, with D tentatively TRBD1 (5 bases). CDR3 length: 14 residues. Germline CDR1 is SGHDT and CDR2 is YYEEEE. Trimming shortened V by 8 bases and J by 6 bases, and 20 bases separated the two germline ends. In DNA, the CDR3 is TGTGCCAGTTTTGCCTCCGGGACCAGTCATGGCTACACCTTC. Protein: CASFASGTSHGYTF.

The sample holds a few counts of this clonotype. The chain is built from TRBV5-1 and TRBJ1-1; D ambiguous. V lost 2 bases to trimming and J lost 11 bases, with 25 bases between them. CDR3 length equals 16 residues. Germline lookup yields CDR1 SGHRS and CDR2 YFSETQ. This CDR3 reads CASSFPRGRAGEKAFF. The CDR3 DNA follows: TGCGCCAGCAGCTTCCCTCGCGGGCGGGCCGGGGAAAAGGCTTTCTTT. Full variable domain (remainder filled in from reference TRBV5-1 and TRBJ1-1): KAGVTQTPRYLIKTRGQQVTLSCSPISGHRSVSWYQQTPGQGLQFLFEYFSETQRNKGNFPGRFSGRQFSNSRSEMNVSTLELGDSALYLCASSFPRGRAGEKAFFGQGTRLTVV.

The chain recombines TRBV12-3 or TRBV12-4 with TRBJ2-5, with 7 bases lining up with TRBD1. V was clipped by 7 bases and J by 9 bases; unmatched bases: 5. The CDR3 is 11 amino acids. The CDR3 sequence is CASTIRGPQYF. The CDR3 nucleotides read TGTGCCAGCACTATAAGGGGGCCCCAGTACTTC.

The V gene is TRBV20-1, the J gene TRBJ2-5; D might be TRBD2 (6 bases). This CDR3 spans 13 amino acids. V shed 0 bases and J shed 5 bases, with 10 bases lying between them. Germline CDR1 and CDR2: DFQATT and SNEGSKA (reference sequence). The CDR3 DNA follows: TGCAGTGCTAGAGATGGGACTGTGGAGACCCAGTACTTC. Translating it yields CSARDGTVETQYF.

This clonotype has more than one count but fewer than ten. The rearrangement links TRBV6-2 or TRBV6-3 to TRBJ2-7; tentative D call: TRBD2 (5 bases). CDR3 length equals 13 residues. V was pared by 5 bases and J by 8 bases, with 16 bases between. CDR1 is MNHEY, CDR2 SVGEGT, per germline. The CDR3 loop is CASSKVEGEQQYF. CDR3 DNA: TGTGCCAGCAGTAAAGTAGAGGGTGAGCAGCAGTACTTC.

This clonotype has a handful of counts. The chain recombines TRBV9 with TRBJ2-5; 8 bases fit TRBD2. Germline CDR1 and CDR2: SGDLS and YYNGEE. This CDR3 comprises 14 residues. Trimming took 3 bases from V and 5 from J; bases not matched to a gene: 6. The CDR3 DNA reads as TGTGCCAGCAGCGGACTAGCGACGGGCGAGACCCAGTACTTC. Translated: CASSGLATGETQYF.

The J gene is TRBJ2-1, the V gene TRBV11-2, with 15 positions matching TRBD2. V shed 4 bases, J shed 7 bases, and the junction held 11 bases outside the gene matches. The CDR3 contains 18 residues. Germline CDR1 and CDR2: SGHAT and FQNNGV. The CDR3 nucleotides read TGTGCCAGCAGCTCCCAGCCGGGACTAGCGGGAGGTTTTAATGAGCAGTTCTTC. Its translation: CASSSQPGLAGGFNEQFF. The whole variable domain, filled in from reference TRBV11-2 and TRBJ2-1, reads EAGVAQSPRYKIIEKRQSVAFWCNPISGHATLYWYQQILGQGPKLLIQFQNNGVVDDSQLPKDRFSAERLKGVDSTLKIQPAKLEDSAVYLCASSSQPGLAGGFNEQFFGPGTRLTVL.

This clonotype has only a few counts. V and J are TRBV2 and TRBJ1-1, with D perhaps matching TRBD1 (6 bases). The CDR3 has 15 residues. V was trimmed by 6 bases and J by 4 bases, leaving 18 bases between them. CDR1 and CDR2 (germline): SNHLY, FYNNEI. CDR3 nucleotides: TGTGCCAGCAGGACTCTACAGGGCGGAGGCACTGAAGCTTTCTTT. Its translation is CASRTLQGGGTEAFF.

The chain couples TRBV5-4 to TRBJ2-7; 10 bases map to TRBD1. The V and J ends lost 5 bases and 7 bases, in that order; junction bases with no gene match: 24. The CDR3 spans 19 residues. Germline CDR1 reads SGHNT; CDR2 reads YYREEE (reference sequence). The DNA of the CDR3 is TGTGCCAGCAGTCTTCGATATAGAACTCCGGGACAGGGGAGAGGTGAGCAGTACTTC. Translated: CASSLRYRTPGQGRGEQYF. Full variable domain (remainder filled in from reference TRBV5-4 and TRBJ2-7): ETGVTQSPTHLIKTRGQQVTLRCSSQSGHNTVSWYQQALGQGPQFIFQYYREEENGRGNFPPRFSGLQFPNYSSELNVNALELDDSALYLCASSLRYRTPGQGRGEQYFGPGTRLTVT.